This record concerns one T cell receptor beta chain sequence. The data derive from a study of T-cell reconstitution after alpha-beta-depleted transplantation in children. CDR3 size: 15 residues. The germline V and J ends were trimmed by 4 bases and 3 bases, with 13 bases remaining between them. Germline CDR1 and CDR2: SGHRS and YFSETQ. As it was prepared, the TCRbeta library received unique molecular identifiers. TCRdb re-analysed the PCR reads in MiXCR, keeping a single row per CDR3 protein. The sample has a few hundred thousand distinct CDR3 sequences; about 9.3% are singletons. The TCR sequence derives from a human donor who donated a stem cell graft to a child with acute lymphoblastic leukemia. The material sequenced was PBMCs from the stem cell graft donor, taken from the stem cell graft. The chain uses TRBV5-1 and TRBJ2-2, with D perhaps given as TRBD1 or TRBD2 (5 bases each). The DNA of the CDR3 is TGCGCCAGCAGCCGGGACGGGCTTGACACCGGGGAGCTGTTTTTT. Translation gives CASSRDGLDTGELFF.